This T cell receptor (beta chain) was captured by sequencing in a study of metastatic and nonmetastatic thyroid tumors. Study-wide results and limits: For both blood and tumor, malignant thyroid tumors reportedly showed significantly higher TCR beta diversity than benign nodules did.

TCRdb re-called the PCR reads with MiXCR. Seen here are 23,000 or so clones, around 20% observed once, and the top ten hold about 4.6%. Worth noting for this clone: Its matching antigen is unknown.

Germline V CDR1 and CDR2: DFQATT, SNEGSKA (reference sequence). This CDR3 is built from 16 residues. V was clipped by 1 base and J by 2 bases; unmatched bases: 9. No patient received treatment before thyroid surgery. Sequencing input: blood. The TCR was taken from a male donor with papillary thyroid cancer or a benign thyroid nodule (not recorded which). Some clones in this sample may be carry-over from other donors' samples. This chain connects TRBV20-1 to TRBJ2-7; 9 nucleotides agree with TRBD1. The CDR3 DNA is TGCAGTGCTAGAGGAACCGGGACAGGGCAACCCTACGAGCAGTACTTC. Protein: CSARGTGTGQPYEQYF.